Described below is a single T cell receptor beta chain sequence and its context. What antigen it recognizes has not been identified. The input lacks base qualities; no much larger clone sits a single base away. For sequencing of the TCRbeta CDR3 region, genomic DNA was extracted from the sorted cells. TCRbeta CDR3 regions were sequenced using the immunoSEQ Assay. The source is immuneACCESS, and TCRdb retained only in-frame sequences with V and J called. Part of the clones is not carried over; for the studies checked, unresolved V genes explain less than half of this, and the remainder is unexplained. This sample is represented by approximately 82,000 clones; about 89% of them were singletons. The ten largest make up more than 8% of the sample. The trial excluded patients who had a history of autoimmune disease or who were on systemic immunosuppression. Peripheral blood for TCR sequencing was drawn from every dose cohort at baseline, at cycle 4 day 1 and at cycle 7 day 1. Samples came from an open-label, multicenter, first-in-human phase I dose-escalation trial of ivuxolimab. Adults with locally advanced or metastatic melanoma, renal cell carcinoma, hepatocellular carcinoma or head and neck squamous cell carcinoma were enrolled in the trial. Before TCR sequencing, CD4+ and CD8+ T cells were separately sorted from peripheral blood.

The CDR3 measures 11 amino acids from cysteine to phenylalanine. The CDR3 DNA has 33 bases and is translated from base 1. Trimming at the junction amounts to 4 bases on V and 5 bases on J, and the germline ends lie 5 bases apart. CDR1 and CDR2, per the germline V gene, are MNHNS and SASEGT. These data originate in a study of OX40 agonist ivuxolimab in advanced cancers. At the level of the whole study: Ivuxolimab was an agonistic, fully human IgG2 monoclonal antibody directed against OX40 (CD134), a costimulatory receptor. Of the approximately 54 patients in dose escalation, about 20 had hepatocellular carcinoma, some 15 had melanoma, 9 had renal cell carcinoma and 9 had head and neck cancer. The dose-escalation cohort was roughly 83% male with a mean age of approximately 60 years, ranging from roughly 23 to 85. Intravenous ivuxolimab was administered to patients every 2 weeks at six dose levels: 0.01, 0.1, 0.3, 1.5, 3 and 10 mg/kg. The monotherapy dose-escalation portion (N = 52 patients) of the phase I ivuxolimab trial is reported in the paper. Patients were allowed to have had prior anti-PD-1, anti-PD-L1 or anti-CTLA-4 therapy, and approximately 39% of the dose-escalation patients had been treated with checkpoint inhibitors. Peripheral TCRbeta sequencing was intended to test whether TCR sequence diversity was altered and clonal T-cell expansion was caused by ivuxolimab. Partial responses occurred in three dose-escalation patients, of whom one had hepatocellular carcinoma and two had cutaneous melanoma. Beyond this particular receptor, the publication reports: Clonal expansion of both CD4+ and CD8+ blood T cells was observed from baseline to week 6 at doses 0.1 to 3.0 mg/kg. After ivuxolimab, expanded clones were on average more numerous among CD8+ T cells than among CD4+ T cells. Partial responders in the 0.1-3.0 mg/kg groups had among the lowest normalized peripheral clonal expansion, especially among CD8+ T cells. The antigen specificity of the peripheral T cells that underwent clonal expansion was not determined. Low levels of normalized T-cell clonal expansion were also seen in some patients who did not respond.

The receptor's source is an adult with an advanced solid tumor such as melanoma, head and neck, liver or kidney cancer. The receptor chain draws on TRBV6-1 and TRBJ2-5; no confident D gene assignment can be made. The source material was CD4+ or CD8+ T cells sorted from blood, sampled in a trial of the OX40 agonist ivuxolimab. The DNA is TGTGCCAGCAGTGTATCGGAGACCCAGTACTTC. It translates to CASSVSETQYF.